A single sample gave rise to the 29 T cell receptor beta chains below, sequenced in a study of response to subunit inactivated influenza vaccine. MiXCR, applied by TCRdb to the RT-PCR reads, yields one record per CDR3 protein. Here the sample spans 650,000 to 800,000 distinct CDR3 sequences, roughly 13% being singletons. This specimen was PBMCs from blood, taken 14 to 15 days before vaccination. The receptors were gathered from a man aged 45 to 65 who received an inactivated influenza vaccine.

CDR3 amino acids: CSVEGSGRNYNEQFF. The DNA of the CDR3 is TGCAGCGTTGAAGGGAGCGGGAGGAACTACAATGAGCAGTTCTTC. The genes are TRBV29-1 and TRBJ2-1; TRBD2 matches at 9 bases. The CDR3 is 15 residues long. Per the germline V gene, CDR1 is SQVTM and CDR2 is ANQGSEA. The V segment lost 1 base and the J segment 3 bases; nucleotides outside the gene matches: 4.

This clonotype was detected a few times. The chain has TRBV5-1 and TRBJ2-1; D may be TRBD1 (8 bases). CDR1 is SGHRS and CDR2 is YFSETQ in the germline V gene. The CDR3 covers 16 residues. V gave up 4 bases and J gave up 4 bases, with 18 bases separating them. The CDR3 DNA is TGCGCCAGCAGCCCCACAGGGGGGGTGGGATACAATGAGCAGTTCTTC. It specifies CASSPTGGVGYNEQFF.

The genes are TRBV21-1 and TRBJ2-7; TRBD1 is the table's D call and was not checked against the DNA. TRBV21-1 is noted as a pseudogene. The CDR3 is made up of 19 amino acids. The CDR3 here is CASSDPGNPSIQSIYEQYF. The CDR3 DNA reads TGTGCCAGCAGCGACCCCGGGAATCCATCTATCCAAAGCATCTACGAGCAGTACTTC.

The V gene is TRBV19, the J gene TRBJ2-7; TRBD2 is a possible D gene (6 bases). The CDR3 extends over 14 amino acids. Deletions cut 4 bases from V and 2 bases from J, with 12 bases between. Germline V gene lookup returns CDR1 LNHDA and CDR2 SQIVND (reference sequence). CDR3: CASSTGLDTYEQYF. CDR3 bases: TGTGCCAGTAGTACGGGACTCGATACCTACGAGCAGTACTTC.

This clonotype has a handful of counts. This chain connects TRBV5-1 to TRBJ2-5, with TRBD1 as a possible D gene (6 bases). There are 13 residues in the CDR3. Per the germline V gene, CDR1 is SGHRS and CDR2 is YFSETQ. The V end lost 7 bases, the J end lost 2 bases, and 12 bases lay between the germline ends. CDR3: CASGSGAQETQYF. The DNA of the CDR3 is TGCGCCAGCGGCTCAGGGGCGCAAGAGACCCAGTACTTC.

The sample holds a few counts of this clonotype. This rearrangement joins TRBV6-2 or TRBV6-3 to TRBJ2-1; D gene unclear. V gave up 2 bases and J gave up 3 bases, with 5 bases separating them. The CDR3 consists of 13 residues. CDR1 and CDR2 (germline): MNHEY, SVGEGT. The CDR3 loop is CASSYGIYNEQFF. CDR3 coding DNA: TGTGCCAGCAGTTACGGCATCTACAATGAGCAGTTCTTC.

This chain connects TRBV20-1 to TRBJ1-1; possibly TRBD1 for D (5 bases). V was pared by 5 bases and J by 1 base, with 17 bases between. The CDR3 runs 15 residues. Germline V gene sequence: CDR1 DFQATT, CDR2 SNEGSKA (reference sequence). The CDR3 DNA is TGCAGTGCTCACAAGGTGGGACGCCGGAACACTGAAGCTTTCTTT. Amino acid sequence: CSAHKVGRRNTEAFF.

This clonotype showed up just a few times. CDR3 nucleotide sequence: TGTGCCAGCAGCCTCTCGCCGGGGGGTCGGTACGAGCAGTACTTC. The encoded protein is CASSLSPGGRYEQYF. The V and J genes are TRBV7-8 and TRBJ2-7, with 7 positions matching TRBD2. CDR3 length: 15 amino acids. Losses at the gene ends were 5 bases for V and 4 bases for J; bases not matched to a gene: 11. Per germline, CDR1 SGHVS and CDR2 FQNEAQ.

The sample holds a few counts of this clonotype. The chain employs TRBV5-1 and TRBJ2-3, with 9 positions matching TRBD2. This CDR3 contains 14 residues. V was clipped by 0 bases and J by 7 bases; unmatched bases: 3. Germline CDR1 reads SGHRS; CDR2 reads YFSETQ. The CDR3 loop reads CASSLALAGNTQYF. CDR3 DNA: TGCGCCAGCAGCTTGGCCCTAGCGGGGAATACGCAGTATTTT.

This clonotype has a handful of counts. This chain joins TRBV12-3 or TRBV12-4 and TRBJ2-2, with D tentatively TRBD2 (7 bases). CDR3 size: 14 residues. Trimming pared 8 bases from V and 0 bases from J, leaving 10 bases between. The CDR3 region is CASWGGANTGELFF. The CDR3 bases are TGTGCCAGCTGGGGGGGCGCGAACACCGGGGAGCTGTTTTTT.

The V call is TRBV5-1, the J call TRBJ2-5; 8 positions agree with TRBD1. Unmatched junction bases numbered 7, after V lost 4 bases and J lost 5 bases. The CDR3 runs to 14 residues. Germline V lookup: CDR1 SGHRS, CDR2 YFSETQ. The CDR3 DNA follows: TGCGCCAGCAGCGCCGGGACAGGTGGGGAGACCCAGTACTTC. Amino acid sequence: CASSAGTGGETQYF.

This clonotype was recorded a few times. This chain links TRBV20-1 with TRBJ2-2; TRBD1 is a possible D gene (5 bases). CDR1 and CDR2 from the germline V gene are DFQATT and SNEGSKA (reference sequence). This CDR3 region has 16 residues. V lost 2 bases and J lost 0, with 13 bases in between. The CDR3 is CSARTPQGSNTGELFF. CDR3 coding DNA: TGCAGTGCTAGAACCCCGCAGGGATCGAACACCGGGGAGCTGTTTTTT.

This clonotype appeared a few times. This sequence joins TRBV24-1 and TRBJ1-5; D gene unclear. Germline V lookup: CDR1 KGHDR, CDR2 SFDVKD. Trimming shortened V by 2 bases and J by 0 bases, and 13 bases separated the two germline ends. The CDR3 is made up of 17 amino acids. The chain's CDR3 is CATSDSLEHPSNQPQHF. The CDR3, as DNA: TGTGCCACCAGTGATTCACTGGAACACCCTAGCAATCAGCCCCAGCATTTT.

The rearrangement links TRBV29-1 to TRBJ2-5; weak D call: TRBD1 (5 bases). The V and J ends lost 5 bases and 5 bases respectively, with 24 bases between them. The CDR3 runs to 16 residues. CDR1 and CDR2 (germline): SQVTM, ANQGSEA. The CDR3 DNA reads TGCAGCGTTCGCTGGGGCAGGGTGGGTCAAGGGGAGACCCAGTACTTC. It is translated as CSVRWGRVGQGETQYF. Full variable domain (rest looked up from reference TRBV29-1 and TRBJ2-5): SAVISQKPSRDICQRGTSLTIQCQVDSQVTMMFWYRQQPGQSLTLIATANQGSEATYESGFVIDKFPISRPNLTFSTLTVSNMSPEDSSIYLCSVRWGRVGQGETQYFGPGTRLLVL.

This clonotype has a count of ten or more. This chain connects TRBV20-1 to TRBJ1-2; 8 bases are shared with TRBD1. V was pared by 0 bases and J by 1 base, with 19 bases of the junction left unmatched. This CDR3 has 20 amino acids. The germline CDR1 and CDR2 sequences are DFQATT and SNEGSKA (reference sequence). Here the CDR3 DNA reads TGCAGTGCTAGAGAAAGTGGCAGGGGGCGGATTCGGCGTGATAACTATGGCTACACCTTC. This sequence encodes CSARESGRGRIRRDNYGYTF.

This chain joins TRBV7-9 and TRBJ2-1; D gene uncertain. V was pared by 5 bases and J by 2 bases, with 10 bases between. The CDR3 length is 14 residues. Germline V gives CDR1 SEHNR, CDR2 FQNEAQ (reference sequence). The CDR3 DNA is TGTGCCAGCAGCACGACGTTCCCCTACAATGAGCAGTTCTTC. It codes for CASSTTFPYNEQFF.

The V gene is TRBV6-2 or TRBV6-3, the J gene TRBJ1-5; unclear D gene. This CDR3 contains 14 residues. Looked up from germline, CDR1 is MNHEY and CDR2 is SVGEGT. V shed 4 bases and J shed 4 bases, with 11 bases lying between them. The CDR3 protein is CASSWAGENQPQHF. The CDR3 bases are TGTGCCAGCAGTTGGGCGGGAGAGAATCAGCCCCAGCATTTT.

This clonotype came up a few times. This chain links TRBV7-2 with TRBJ2-1; 10 bases match TRBD1. The CDR3 runs to 16 residues. The V and J ends lost 4 bases and 8 bases, in that order; junction bases with no gene match: 11. Germline CDR1 and CDR2: SGHTA and FQGNSA. DNA for the CDR3: TGTGCCAGCAGCTCGCTTAGGGGACAGGGGAGGGATGAGCAGTTCTTC. Translated, it gives CASSSLRGQGRDEQFF.

The chain is built from TRBV5-4 and TRBJ2-1; D call uncertain. CDR3 length: 14 residues. V lost 0 bases and J 8 bases, leaving 12 bases between the germline ends. Germline CDR1 reads SGHNT; CDR2 reads YYREEE (reference sequence). Written as DNA, the CDR3 is TGTGCCAGCAGCTTGGAGAAGGGTAGGGATGAGCAGTTCTTC. Its translation is CASSLEKGRDEQFF.

V usage is TRBV4-1 and J usage is TRBJ2-3, with 7 bases identical to TRBD2. The V segment lost 5 bases and the J segment 3 bases; nucleotides outside the gene matches: 5. The CDR3 has 14 amino acids. Per the germline V gene, CDR1 is MGHRA and CDR2 is YSYEKL. DNA of the CDR3: TGCGCCAGCAGCGATATGGGGGGGACAGATACGCAGTATTTT. Amino acids: CASSDMGGTDTQYF.

This clonotype came up a few times. The V and J genes are TRBV12-3 or TRBV12-4 and TRBJ2-5, with D uncertain. V was pared by 2 bases and J by 1 base, with 8 bases between. The CDR3 has 14 residues. The CDR3 DNA sequence: TGTGCCAGCAGTTTATTTGCGGTCCAAGAGACCCAGTACTTC. Translating gives CASSLFAVQETQYF.

This clonotype was observed a handful of times. V usage is TRBV29-1 and J usage is TRBJ2-6; possible D gene TRBD1, 6 bases. The V end lost 6 bases, the J end lost 3 bases, and 21 bases lay between the germline ends. Germline values: CDR1 SQVTM, CDR2 ANQGSEA. The CDR3 is 17 amino acids. The CDR3 here is CSVLGTQRSGGANVLTF. CDR3 DNA: TGCAGCGTCCTCGGGACACAAAGGTCTGGTGGGGCCAACGTCCTGACTTTC.

CDR3: CSARGAGPTRTDTQYF. DNA for the CDR3: TGCAGTGCTAGAGGGGCGGGCCCTACCCGCACAGATACGCAGTATTTT. The J gene is TRBJ2-3, the V gene TRBV20-1; the D gene is possibly TRBD2 (5 bases). CDR1 and CDR2 from the germline V gene are DFQATT and SNEGSKA (reference sequence). V was pared by 1 base and J by 1 base, with 15 bases between. The CDR3 length is 16 residues.

This sequence joins TRBV7-3 and TRBJ2-3; tentatively, D is TRBD2 (6 bases). V shed 4 bases and J shed 3 bases, with 11 bases lying between them. Germline-derived CDR1 and CDR2 are SGHTA and FQGTGA. This CDR3 spans 14 amino acids. CDR3 coding DNA: TGTGCCAGCAGCTCGAGGCGGGAAACAGATACGCAGTATTTT. Protein: CASSSRRETDTQYF.

The chain links TRBV20-1 to TRBJ2-2; 7 bases agree with TRBD1. Trimming cost V 1 base and J 6 bases; bases outside gene matches: 14. Germline V CDR1 and CDR2: DFQATT, SNEGSKA (reference sequence). This CDR3 has 17 residues. The CDR3 here is CSARGEWTDRAAGELFF. CDR3 sequence (DNA): TGCAGTGCTAGAGGGGAGTGGACTGACAGGGCCGCCGGGGAGCTGTTTTTT.

J is TRBJ2-7 and V is TRBV20-1; D is ambiguous. The CDR3 spans 14 residues. Germline V gene data show CDR1 as DFQATT and CDR2 as SNEGSKA (reference sequence). V lost 2 bases, J lost 0 bases, and 11 bases lay in between. CDR3 amino acids: CSARPTRSSYEQYF. The CDR3 region has the DNA TGCAGTGCTAGACCCACCCGGAGCTCCTACGAGCAGTACTTC.

The chain joins TRBV7-6 to TRBJ1-6, with a possible D match to TRBD1 (5 bases). This CDR3 has 14 residues. Trimming stripped 1 base from V and 10 bases from J, with 11 bases between. The germline CDR1 and CDR2 sequences are SGHVS and FNYEAQ. CDR3 sequence reads: CASSLGQGESPLHF. The CDR3 nucleotides read TGTGCCAGCAGCTTAGGCCAGGGAGAGTCACCCCTCCACTTT.

The sample holds a few counts of this clonotype. This chain links TRBV7-2 with TRBJ1-1; 7 bases fit TRBD1. J gave up 2 bases and V 4 bases, and 7 bases lay outside the gene matches. The CDR3 consists of 15 residues. In germline, CDR1 is SGHTA, CDR2 FQGNSA. The CDR3 DNA reads TGTGCCAGCAGCTCCCCGGGACAGAAAAACACTGAAGCTTTCTTT. It is translated as CASSSPGQKNTEAFF.

The V gene is TRBV6-5, the J gene TRBJ1-1; D might be TRBD1 (6 bases). V was shortened by 4 bases and J by 2 bases, with 11 bases between the two germline ends. Per the germline V gene, CDR1 is MNHEY and CDR2 is SVGAGI. The CDR3 is 14 amino acids. The CDR3 DNA follows: TGTGCCAGCAGTTGGACAGCATTAAACACTGAAGCTTTCTTT. This translates into CASSWTALNTEAFF.